This T cell receptor (beta chain) appears in the sequencing data of a study of shared clonotypes between healthy human individuals. Study information: The donor group consisted of two women and three men, aged 18 to 49.

V gave up 5 bases and J gave up 1 base, with 12 bases separating them. This CDR3 is 14 amino acids long. Germline-derived CDR1 and CDR2 are SGHDT and YYEEEE. Generated by immunoSEQ multiplex PCR, the TCRdb table keeps only in-frame clones and is missing some. The table has approximately 980,000 clones, around three quarters seen once. Study-wide points: Larger richness was generally estimated for naive than memory subsets. Four donors shared 4.5% to 6.5% of their naive CD4 clonotypes. Rarefaction showed sorted-subset sequencing was incomplete despite large depth.

In regard to this clone: As yet, its antigen is unknown.

The clonotype was recovered from a man younger than 30 in good health. The genes are TRBV5-6 and TRBJ1-1; D is possibly TRBD1 (6 bases). Specimen: memory CD4+ T cells sorted from blood. As for subset: CD45RA-negative fraction. The chain's CDR3 is CASSQDSGNTEAFF. The DNA of the CDR3 is TGTGCCAGCAGTCAGGACAGTGGGAACACTGAAGCTTTCTTT.